Described below is a single TCR beta chain sequence and its context. The antigen it recognizes is unknown. No qualities accompany the bases; no much larger clone lies one base away. This record comes from a study of blood T cell repertoires in COVID-19 (dated by TCRdb to 2020 to 2022). Background for the entire study: Samples covering the acute and convalescent phases of COVID-19 were provided by collaborators in the United States, Italy and Spain. The repertoires were released in a freely available public database intended as a resource for research on the immune response to SARS-CoV-2. Samples were obtained from the ongoing ImmuneRACE study (first 160 participants) and from 1,254 subjects provided by 6 global collaborators. The material from the prospective study consisted of cDNA or gDNA derived from T cells, B-cell-depleted T cells, or PBMCs. Sample metadata almost always included a de-identified subject ID, COVID-19 status, age in years and sex. HLA class I and class II types, where available, came from metadata supplied by the sample provider rather than from assay-based typing. Deeply sampled blood TCRbeta repertoires from subjects exposed to, actively infected with, or recovered from COVID-19 were included in the dataset. Study-wide findings and limitations: The quantity of clinical and demographic metadata differed by source and by participant and was supplied without curation.

In Seattle, one collaborating source enrolled patients while the infection was active and tracked those patients longitudinally over the course of disease. Collaborating institutions collected whole blood in K2EDTA tubes following their own protocols. Collaborator samples were shipped for TCRbeta analysis as frozen whole blood, isolated PBMCs, or DNA extracted from either sample type. TCRbeta CDR3 regions were amplified from genomic DNA using the immunoSEQ Assay, a bias-controlled multiplex PCR. The source study handled its data this way. The number of nucleated cells in each sample was estimated by amplification of reference gene primers within the assay. Sequence reads were collapsed and filtered to measure the absolute abundance of every unique TCRbeta CDR3 rearrangement. For each sample, productive Simpson clonality was calculated as the square root of Simpson's diversity index over productive rearrangements. TCRdb limited this immuneACCESS table to in-frame rearrangements with V and J called. A share of clones is missing; checked studies link under half to unresolved V genes, and the rest is unexplained. V and J calls and clone size follow that table, whereas D and trimming were derived from the DNA. The sample table lists about 180,000 clones, about 85% of them with a count of one. 6.5% to 7.5% of the sample is held by the ten biggest clonotypes.

The TCR comes from a man older than 75 with COVID-19, enrolled during active disease. The sequenced sample was peripheral blood.

The CDR3 has the sequence CASSRTRGSTYEQYF. The nucleotides read TGTGCCAGCAGTCGTACCAGGGGTTCGACCTACGAGCAGTACTTC. The sequence is built from TRBV6-5 and TRBJ2-7; the D gene is perhaps TRBD1, on 6 matching bases. Taken from the germline V gene, the CDR1 and CDR2 loops are MNHEY and SVGAGI. V sheds 5 bases and J sheds 2 bases, leaving 16 bases between their ends. From the cysteine through the phenylalanine, the CDR3 covers 15 amino acids. Solely the CDR3 DNA is kept, with 45 bases framed from the first base.